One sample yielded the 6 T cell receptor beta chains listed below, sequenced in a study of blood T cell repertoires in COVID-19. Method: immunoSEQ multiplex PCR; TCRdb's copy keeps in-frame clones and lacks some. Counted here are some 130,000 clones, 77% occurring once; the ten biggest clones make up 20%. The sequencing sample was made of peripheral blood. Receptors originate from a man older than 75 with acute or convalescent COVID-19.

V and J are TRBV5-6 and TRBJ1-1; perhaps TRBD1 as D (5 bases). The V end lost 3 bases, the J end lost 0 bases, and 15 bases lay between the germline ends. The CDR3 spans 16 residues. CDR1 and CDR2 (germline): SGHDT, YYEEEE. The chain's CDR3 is CASSWTEQVLNTEAFF. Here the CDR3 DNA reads TGTGCCAGCAGCTGGACCGAACAGGTTTTGAACACTGAAGCTTTCTTT. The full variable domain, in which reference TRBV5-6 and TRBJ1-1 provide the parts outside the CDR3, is DAGVTQSPTHLIKTRGQQVTLRCSPKSGHDTVSWYQQALGQGPQFIFQYYEEEERQRGNFPDRFSGHQFPNYSSELNVNALLLGDSALYLCASSWTEQVLNTEAFFGQGTRLTVV.

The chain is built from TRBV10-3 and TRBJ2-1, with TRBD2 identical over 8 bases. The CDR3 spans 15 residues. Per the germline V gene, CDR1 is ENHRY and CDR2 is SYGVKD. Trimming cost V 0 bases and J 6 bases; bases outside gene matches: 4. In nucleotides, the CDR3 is TGTGCCATCAGTGAGTCGGCGGGGGGCCGCAATGAGCAGTTCTTC. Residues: CAISESAGGRNEQFF.

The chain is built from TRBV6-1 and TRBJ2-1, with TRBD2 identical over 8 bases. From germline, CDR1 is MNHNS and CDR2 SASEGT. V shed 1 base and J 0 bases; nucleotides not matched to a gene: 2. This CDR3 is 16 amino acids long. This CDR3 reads CASSEELAASYNEQFF. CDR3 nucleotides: TGTGCCAGCAGTGAAGAACTAGCGGCCTCCTACAATGAGCAGTTCTTC.

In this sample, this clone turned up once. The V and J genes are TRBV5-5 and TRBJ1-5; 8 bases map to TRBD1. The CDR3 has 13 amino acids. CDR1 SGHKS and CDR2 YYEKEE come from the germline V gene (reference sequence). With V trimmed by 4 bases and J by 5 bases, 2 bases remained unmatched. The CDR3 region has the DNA TGTGCCAGCAGCGAACAGGGGGATCAGCCCCAGCATTTT. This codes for CASSEQGDQPQHF.

The CDR3 spells CASREGLGGYTF. The CDR3 region has the DNA TGCGCCAGCAGGGAGGGGCTGGGTGGCTACACCTTC. The chain links TRBV4-1 to TRBJ1-2; D is possibly TRBD1 (5 bases). Germline V gives CDR1 MGHRA, CDR2 YSYEKL. V was pared by 6 bases and J by 7 bases, with 12 bases between. There are 12 residues in the CDR3.

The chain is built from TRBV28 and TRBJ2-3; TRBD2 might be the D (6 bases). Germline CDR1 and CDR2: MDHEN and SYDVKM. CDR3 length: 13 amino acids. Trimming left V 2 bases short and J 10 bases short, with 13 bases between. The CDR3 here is CASSLDLGTAQYF. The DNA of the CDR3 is TGTGCCAGCAGTTTAGATTTAGGGACTGCGCAGTATTTT.